This T cell receptor (beta chain) appears in the sequencing data of a study of T cell responses to AZD1222 COVID-19 vaccine. Findings and limits, study-wide: Repertoires were obtained only post-peak T cell response. Researchers report vaccine-associated CD4 TCRs spanning spike, with dominance at 160-218 and 743-854.

Assay: immunoSEQ multiplex PCR; the TCRdb copy retains only in-frame clones and omits some. The sample yields 100,000 or so clones, approximately 89% seen once. On this clone: The antigen is unknown.

The V end was cut by 2 bases, the J end by 3 bases, with 16 bases between. The CDR3 consists of 16 residues. Germline CDR1 and CDR2: WNHNN and SYGVQD (reference sequence). This TCR came from an adult in good health. This rearrangement joins TRBV10-1 to TRBJ1-2; possibly TRBD1 for D (5 bases). The sample in question was peripheral blood, obtained on day 0 of AZD1222 vaccination. CDR3 coding DNA: TGCGCCAGCAGTGAGCCCCCCCGGAGGGGACACTATGGCTACACCTTC. Its protein is CASSEPPRRGHYGYTF.